This TCR beta chain was identified during a study of blood T cell repertoires in COVID-19. Profiling relied on immunoSEQ multiplex PCR, and the TCRdb table lists in-frame clones only, not all of them. The sample includes around 20,000 clones, 91% of them seen just once. Only one count was recorded for this clone. CDR1 SGHRS and CDR2 YFSETQ come from the germline V gene. The CDR3 totals 15 residues. V was trimmed by 0 bases and J by 9 bases, leaving 13 bases between them. The chain has TRBV5-1 and TRBJ1-6; D ambiguous. This TCR came from a man in his 70s with active COVID-19. Source material: peripheral blood. The CDR3 nucleotides are TGCGCCAGCAGCTTGGAGGCGGGGATAGGTTCACCCCTCCACTTT. The encoded protein is CASSLEAGIGSPLHF.